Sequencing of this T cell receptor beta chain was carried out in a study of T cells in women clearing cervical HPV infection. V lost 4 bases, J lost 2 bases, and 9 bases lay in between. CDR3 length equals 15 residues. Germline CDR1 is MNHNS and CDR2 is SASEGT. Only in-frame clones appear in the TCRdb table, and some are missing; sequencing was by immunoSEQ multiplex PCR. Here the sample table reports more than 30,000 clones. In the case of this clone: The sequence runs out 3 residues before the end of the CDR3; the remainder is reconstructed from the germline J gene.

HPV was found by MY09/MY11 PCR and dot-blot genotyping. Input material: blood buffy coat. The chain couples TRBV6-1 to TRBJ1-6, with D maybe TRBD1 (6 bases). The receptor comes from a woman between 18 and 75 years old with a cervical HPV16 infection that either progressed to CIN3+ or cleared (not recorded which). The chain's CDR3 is CASSAGQTYNSPLHF. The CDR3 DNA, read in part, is TGTGCCAGCAGTGCGGGACAAACCTATAATTCACCC.